Sequencing of this T cell receptor beta chain was carried out in a study of monozygotic twins with inflammatory bowel disease. Study findings and constraints: Immunosuppressive treatment differences may have increased patient repertoire variability. Whereas healthy co-twins had higher TCRbeta diversity (inverse Simpson), IBD patients had lower diversity. Support was absent for any single strong signal or clonotype linked to IBD.

Remarks on this clonotype: Its matching antigen is unknown.

Amplification of TCRalpha and TCRbeta cDNA involved two nested PCRs that ran for roughly 15 and 9 cycles. TCRdb reprocessed the 5' RACE reads; each CDR3 protein has one entry and no DNA is given. This sample's clone table lists roughly 330,000 distinct CDR3 sequences. The sequence came from a human donor with ulcerative colitis or Crohn's disease, or a healthy co-twin of an affected twin (not recorded which). The sample comprised blood.

CDR3 amino acids: CASSFPRGQGITEAFF. This rearrangement joins TRBV28 to TRBJ1-1; lacking DNA, the TRBD1 call made by TCRdb goes unchecked. Per germline, CDR1 MDHEN and CDR2 SYDVKM. This CDR3 spans 16 amino acids.